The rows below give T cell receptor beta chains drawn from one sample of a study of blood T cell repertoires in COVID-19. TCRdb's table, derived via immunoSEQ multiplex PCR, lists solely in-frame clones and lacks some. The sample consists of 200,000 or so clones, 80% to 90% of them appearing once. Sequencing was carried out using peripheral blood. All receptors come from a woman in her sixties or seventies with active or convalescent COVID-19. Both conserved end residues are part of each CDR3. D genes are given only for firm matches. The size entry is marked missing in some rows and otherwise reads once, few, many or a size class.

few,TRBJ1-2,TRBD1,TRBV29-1,TGCAGCGTTGCTTCTACCGGGACAGGGGCCCTATATGGCTACACCTTC,CSVASTGTGALYGYTF
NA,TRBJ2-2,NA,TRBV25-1,TGTGCCAGCAGTGAGTATTTAGACACCGGGGAGCTGTTTTTT,CASSEYLDTGELFF
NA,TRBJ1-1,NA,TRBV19,TGTGCCAGTAGTACCGGACCGATCTGGGGGGGCACTGAAGCTTTCTTT,CASSTGPIWGGTEAFF
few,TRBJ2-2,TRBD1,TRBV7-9,TGTGCCAGCAGCGCAGCCGGGACAGGGCACGGGGAGCTGTTTTTT,CASSAAGTGHGELFF
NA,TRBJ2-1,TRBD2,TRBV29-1,TGCAGCGCTGAGATGGGACTAGCGGGGTTAAATGAGCAGTTCTTC,CSAEMGLAGLNEQFF
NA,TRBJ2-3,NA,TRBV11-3,TGTGCCAGCAGCCCCTCAGGGACTGGGAATTCAGATACGCAGTATTTT,CASSPSGTGNSDTQYF
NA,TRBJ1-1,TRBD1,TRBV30,TGTGCCTGGAGTTTGTCGGACAGGGGGAACACTGAAGCTTTCTTT,CAWSLSDRGNTEAFF
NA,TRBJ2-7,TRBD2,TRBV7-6,TGTGCCAGCAGCCAGGGACTAGTGGGGTCCTACGAGCAGTACTTC,CASSQGLVGSYEQYF
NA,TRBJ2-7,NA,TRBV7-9,TGTGCCAGCAGCCCAGCCGGGTGGGTAGAGCAGTACTTC,CASSPAGWVEQYF
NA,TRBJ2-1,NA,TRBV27,TGTGCCAGCAGTTTATATTCCAGATCAGAGCAGTTCTTC,CASSLYSRSEQFF
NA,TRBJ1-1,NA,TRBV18,TGTGCCAGCTCACCTGGGGCGGGGATGGACACTGAAGCTTTCTTT,CASSPGAGMDTEAFF
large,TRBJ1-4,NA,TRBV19,TGTGCCAGTAGCCAGGGCTGGAAGGAAAAACTGTTTTTT,CASSQGWKEKLFF
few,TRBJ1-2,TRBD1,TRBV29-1,TGCAGCGTTGTTGACCCATTACAGGGGGCGTTCGGCTACACCTTC,CSVVDPLQGAFGYTF
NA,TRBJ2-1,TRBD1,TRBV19,TGTGCCAGTAGTATAAGGTCAGGGGGCAATGAGCAGTTCTTC,CASSIRSGGNEQFF
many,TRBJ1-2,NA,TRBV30,TGTGCCTGGAGTCGTCGACCGGACATTTATGGCTACACCTTC,CAWSRRPDIYGYTF
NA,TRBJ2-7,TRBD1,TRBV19,TGTGCCAGTTCGGACAGGGCCTACGAGCAGTACTTC,CASSDRAYEQYF
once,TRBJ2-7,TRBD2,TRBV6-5,TGTGCCAGCAGTTATGGACTAGCGGGACCTTACGAGCAGTACTTC,CASSYGLAGPYEQYF
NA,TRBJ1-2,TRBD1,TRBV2,TGTGCCAGCAGTGAAGACAGGGGTGGCTACACCTTC,CASSEDRGGYTF
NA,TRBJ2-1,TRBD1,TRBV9,TGTGCCAGCAGCCCTTGGGGACAGGTCAAATACAATGAGCAGTTCTTC,CASSPWGQVKYNEQFF
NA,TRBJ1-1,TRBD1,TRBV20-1,TGCAGGACCTGGGACAGGGGTGAAGCTTTCTTT,CRTWDRGEAFF
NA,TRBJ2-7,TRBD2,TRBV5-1,TGCGCCAGCAGCTTGGAAGGTGGGGAGGGCTACGAGCAGTACTTC,CASSLEGGEGYEQYF
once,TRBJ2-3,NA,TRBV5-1,TGCGCCAGCAGCTTGGGAGGCCCAAGCACAGATACGCAGTATTTT,CASSLGGPSTDTQYF
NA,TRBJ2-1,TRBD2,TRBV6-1,TGTGCCAGCAGTGAAATTACTAGCGGGTCCTACAATGAGCAGTTCTTC,CASSEITSGSYNEQFF
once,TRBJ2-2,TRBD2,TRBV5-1,TGCGCCAGCGCTGAACGGGGAGCGGGAGTGACCGGGGAGCTGTTTTTT,CASAERGAGVTGELFF
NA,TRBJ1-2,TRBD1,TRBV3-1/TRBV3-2,TGTGCCAGCAGCCAGGGTGAAAAGATCCGGCGGGACAGGGCTAACTATGGCTACACCTTC,CASSQGEKIRRDRANYGYTF